The sequence of this T cell receptor beta chain was determined in a study of spatial heterogeneity in lung cancer. This clonotype came up a few times. Its antigen remains unidentified. General study results and limits: At resection, ubiquitous expanded tumor TCRs appeared in blood more than at follow-up.

The time point was: sample taken at primary tumor resection. The donors comprised some 72 untreated early-stage non-small cell lung cancer patients. Individually, TCR cDNA molecules were each labelled with a unique molecular identifier. One entry per CDR3 protein, called by TCRdb with MiXCR from the 5' RACE reads. The data show about 92,000 distinct CDR3 sequences, roughly 12% seen once. J gave up 0 bases and V 5 bases, and 3 bases lay outside the gene matches. CDR1 and CDR2 (germline): DFQATT, SNEGSKA (reference sequence). This CDR3 has 14 residues. The rearrangement uses TRBV20-1 and TRBJ2-7; the match to TRBD2 covers 11 bases. The sample in question was PBMCs, obtained at surgery. The clonotype comes from a male donor with early-stage non-small cell lung cancer. This CDR3 is CSALTSGASYEQYF. The CDR3 DNA reads TGCAGTGCTCTGACTAGCGGGGCCTCCTACGAGCAGTACTTC.